Listed below are T cell receptor beta chains from one sample, sequenced in a study of radiotherapy plus CTLA-4 blockade in lung cancer. The protocol was immunoSEQ multiplex PCR, while the TCRdb copy is restricted to in-frame clones and leaves out a portion. The repertoire consists of about 49,000 clones, with more than 70% occurring once and the leading ten covering approximately 12%. Material: peripheral blood, obtained from a patient treated with radiotherapy plus ipilimumab. The receptors were gathered from a human donor with non-small cell lung cancer who had stable disease on radiotherapy plus ipilimumab. Both conserved end residues are part of each CDR3. The order of the fields is CDR3 protein, CDR3 DNA, clone size, V gene, D gene, J gene. D genes are given only for firm matches. The size field is filled for only some rows; it gives once, few, many or a size class.

CDR3: CARSHILGAGEGESNQPQHF
DNA: TGCGCCCGCAGCCATATCCTGGGGGCGGGAGAGGGGGAAAGCAATCAGCCCCAGCATTTT
size: -
V: TRBV5-1
D: -
J: TRBJ1-5

CDR3: CASSPGRYYEQYF
DNA: TGTGCCAGCAGCCCGGGACGGTACTACGAGCAGTACTTC
size: -
V: TRBV6-1
D: -
J: TRBJ2-7

CDR3: CASSPPSFPQPQHF
DNA: TGTGCCAGCAGTCCCCCCAGTTTCCCTCAGCCCCAGCATTTT
size: once
V: TRBV28
D: -
J: TRBJ1-5

CDR3: CASSLDGAGSPHEQYF
DNA: TGTGCCAGCAGCTTAGATGGGGCAGGGAGCCCCCACGAGCAGTACTTC
size: -
V: TRBV11-3
D: -
J: TRBJ2-7

CDR3: CASSSFGQGYAGELFF
DNA: TGTGCCAGCTCTTCCTTTGGACAGGGTTACGCCGGGGAGCTGTTTTTT
size: -
V: TRBV28
D: TRBD1
J: TRBJ2-2

CDR3: CASSSTGDYGYTF
DNA: TGTGCCAGCAGCTCGACAGGGGACTATGGCTACACCTTC
size: -
V: TRBV13
D: TRBD1
J: TRBJ1-2

CDR3: CASSSETGGPYEQYF
DNA: TGTGCCAGCAGCTCGGAGACAGGGGGCCCCTACGAGCAGTACTTC
size: -
V: TRBV7-6
D: TRBD1
J: TRBJ2-7

CDR3: CASSYGPGASYTF
DNA: TGTGCCAGCAGTTACGGGCCAGGGGCCAGCTACACCTTC
size: few
V: TRBV6-6
D: -
J: TRBJ1-2

CDR3: CASSGQGAAPLHF
DNA: TGTGCCAGCAGTGGACAGGGGGCTGCACCCCTCCACTTT
size: -
V: TRBV28
D: TRBD1
J: TRBJ1-6

CDR3: CASSFSGREMNTEAFF
DNA: TGCGCCAGCAGTTTTTCCGGGAGGGAAATGAACACTGAAGCTTTCTTT
size: once
V: TRBV10-2
D: -
J: TRBJ1-1

CDR3: CASSPVSTDTQYF
DNA: TGTGCCAGCAGCCCCGTTTCCACAGATACGCAGTATTTT
size: -
V: TRBV5-4
D: -
J: TRBJ2-3

CDR3: CASRLIPTGNYGYTF
DNA: TGTGCCAGCAGATTGATTCCCACAGGGAACTATGGCTACACCTTC
size: -
V: TRBV5-5
D: -
J: TRBJ1-2

CDR3: CASSARDGDLKAFF
DNA: TGTGCCAGCTCAGCCCGGGACGGGGATTTGAAAGCTTTCTTT
size: once
V: TRBV18
D: -
J: TRBJ1-1

CDR3: CAISESEGVEHF
DNA: TGTGCCATCAGTGAGTCCGAAGGAGTTGAGCATTTT
size: -
V: TRBV10-3
D: -
J: TRBJ1-5

CDR3: CASSLRSRGRNGELFF
DNA: TGTGCCAGCAGCTTAAGGTCCAGGGGGCGAAACGGGGAGCTGTTTTTT
size: -
V: TRBV5-4
D: TRBD1
J: TRBJ2-2

CDR3: CATQSGGENEKLFF
DNA: TGTGCCACCCAAAGTGGGGGGGAAAATGAAAAACTGTTTTTT
size: few
V: TRBV6-1
D: -
J: TRBJ1-4

CDR3: CASSYSAGFTQYF
DNA: TGTGCCAGCAGTTACTCAGCAGGTTTTACGCAGTATTTT
size: -
V: TRBV6-5
D: -
J: TRBJ2-3